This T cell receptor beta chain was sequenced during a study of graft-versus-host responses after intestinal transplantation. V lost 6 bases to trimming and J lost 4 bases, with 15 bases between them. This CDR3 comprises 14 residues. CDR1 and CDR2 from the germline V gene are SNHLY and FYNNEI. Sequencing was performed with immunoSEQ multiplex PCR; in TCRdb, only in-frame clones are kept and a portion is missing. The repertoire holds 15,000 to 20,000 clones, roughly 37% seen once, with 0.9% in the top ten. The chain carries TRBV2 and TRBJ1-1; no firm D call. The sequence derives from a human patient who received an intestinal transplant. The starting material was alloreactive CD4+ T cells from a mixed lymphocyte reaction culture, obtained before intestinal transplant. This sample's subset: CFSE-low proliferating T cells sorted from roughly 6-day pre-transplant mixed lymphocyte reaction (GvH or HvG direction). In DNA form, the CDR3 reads TGTGCCAGCAGAAATGGGGTGCGAGGCACTGAAGCTTTCTTT. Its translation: CASRNGVRGTEAFF. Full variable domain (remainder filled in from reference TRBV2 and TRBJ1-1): EPEVTQTPSHQVTQMGQEVILRCVPISNHLYFYWYRQILGQKVEFLVSFYNNEISEKSEIFDDQFSVERPDGSNFTLKIRSTKLEDSAMYFCASRNGVRGTEAFFGQGTRLTVV.